A selection of T cell receptor beta chains follows, all from one sample in a study of blood T cell repertoires in COVID-19. Sequencing was performed with immunoSEQ multiplex PCR; in TCRdb, only in-frame clones are kept and a portion is missing. This table has 60,000 to 85,000 clones, over 70% appearing once. Sequencing input: peripheral blood. The receptors were gathered from a man aged 65 to 79 who had recovered from COVID-19. CDR3s include the opening cysteine and the closing phenylalanine or tryptophan. The order of the fields is clone size, V gene, J gene, CDR3 protein. A clone size is listed for some rows: how often the clone was seen (once, few, many), or a class if it is expanded.

size: -
V: TRBV5-6
J: TRBJ1-4
CDR3: CASSTRGQGYGEKLFF

size: -
V: TRBV5-6
J: TRBJ1-1
CDR3: CASSETGLGTEAFF

size: -
V: TRBV19
J: TRBJ2-7
CDR3: CASSGQVSSYEQYF

size: -
V: TRBV19
J: TRBJ2-3
CDR3: CASSMRTATDTQYF

size: -
V: TRBV20-1
J: TRBJ1-2
CDR3: CSASGQGNYGYTF

size: -
V: TRBV5-1
J: TRBJ1-4
CDR3: CASSLAGGLGEKLFF

size: -
V: TRBV11-2
J: TRBJ2-1
CDR3: CASSSLAGGPLSHEQFF

size: -
V: TRBV6-4
J: TRBJ2-1
CDR3: CASRGGSKPGTSGSDEQFF

size: -
V: TRBV7-2
J: TRBJ2-3
CDR3: CASSPPGTGLPDTQYF

size: -
V: TRBV28
J: TRBJ1-1
CDR3: CASSRQGVVRNPEAFF

size: few
V: TRBV27
J: TRBJ1-6
CDR3: CASSTGQRIDPPLHF

size: few
V: TRBV13
J: TRBJ1-3
CDR3: CASSLGQRGWRNTIYF

size: -
V: TRBV5-1
J: TRBJ2-2
CDR3: CASSSQGDTGELFF

size: -
V: TRBV6-1
J: TRBJ2-1
CDR3: CASSDQVGDRGVHNEQFF

size: -
V: TRBV7-2
J: TRBJ1-4
CDR3: CASSQYGPGEKLFF

size: -
V: TRBV7-2
J: TRBJ2-7
CDR3: CASSPKRVADTYEQYF

size: once
V: TRBV4-1
J: TRBJ2-7
CDR3: CASSHGSSYEQYF

size: -
V: TRBV14
J: TRBJ2-3
CDR3: CASSQDLGQGTDTQYF

size: -
V: TRBV7-9
J: TRBJ1-1
CDR3: CASSLGGEAFF

size: -
V: TRBV4-3
J: TRBJ2-1
CDR3: CASSQVGSSGGSYNEQFF

size: -
V: TRBV10-3
J: TRBJ2-2
CDR3: CAIRGQGVTGELFF

size: -
V: TRBV7-2
J: TRBJ2-3
CDR3: CASSLAGGTATQYF

size: -
V: TRBV19
J: TRBJ2-5
CDR3: CASSIVGGRRETQYF

size: once
V: TRBV6-5
J: TRBJ1-1
CDR3: CASSYSAGGVNTEAFF

size: -
V: TRBV7-2
J: TRBJ1-6
CDR3: CASSSYRDSPLHF

size: -
V: TRBV5-1
J: TRBJ1-1
CDR3: CASSPPGGGNTEAFF

size: -
V: TRBV9
J: TRBJ1-4
CDR3: CASSVATATNEKLFF

size: -
V: TRBV6-2/TRBV6-3
J: TRBJ2-2
CDR3: CASSKPSGREELFF

size: -
V: TRBV11-2
J: TRBJ1-1
CDR3: CASSLGTGAVEAFF

size: once
V: TRBV9
J: TRBJ2-7
CDR3: CASSLLAGGSYEQYF